One T cell receptor beta chain is described in this entry. Original data processing: Reference gene primer amplification gave estimated nucleated cell counts. Sequenced by immunoSEQ multiplex PCR; TCRdb stores in-frame clones only, minus some. V, J and clone size derive from that table, while D and trimming were established from the DNA sequence. The sample includes 200,000 to 250,000 clones, 86% of them seen just once. This record comes from a study of blood T cell repertoires in COVID-19. Study in general: The origin of the acute and convalescent COVID-19 samples was the United States, Italy and Spain. T cells, B-cell-depleted T cells, or PBMCs provided the cDNA or gDNA that served as material.

V was shortened by 8 bases and J by 5 bases, with 10 bases between the two germline ends. Germline V gene sequence: CDR1 MGHDK, CDR2 SYGVNS. CDR3 length: 12 amino acids. Sequenced: peripheral blood. The chain joins TRBV25-1 to TRBJ1-5; D is uncertain. The receptor's source is a man in his thirties or forties who had recovered from COVID-19. CDR3 nucleotides: TGTGCCAGCCAACTGAACGATCAGCCCCAGCATTTT. This codes for CASQLNDQPQHF.